This T cell receptor (beta chain) was captured by sequencing in a study of regulatory T cells in long-lasting Graves disease. Time point given: newly diagnosed GD, antithyroid drugs for less than 3 months. The authors made the TCR library using RNA they extracted from PBMCs. Under American Thyroid Association guidelines, Graves' disease was diagnosed. With EDTA tubes as the receptacles, nine milliliters of peripheral blood were drawn. The TCR beta library used iRepertoire HTBI primers with Arm-PCR amplification of CDR3. TCRdb processed the multiplex PCR reads anew with MiXCR; each CDR3 protein has one entry. The sample has approximately 470,000 distinct CDR3 sequences, roughly 15% seen once; the top ten hold 12%. In its sample, this clonotype was seen a few times. Trimming cost V 5 bases and J 5 bases; bases outside gene matches: 7. The CDR3 has 15 residues. Germline V lookup: CDR1 SEHNR, CDR2 FQNEAQ (reference sequence).

A further study also used this sample, focusing on T cells in Graves' hyperthyroidism and ophthalmopathy. That report notes: Carried out on the TCR CDR3, a first-round RT-PCR used the HTBI primer set.

The specimen was peripheral blood mononuclear cells (PBMCs), collected at new diagnosis, from a patient treated with antithyroid drugs. The rearrangement joins TRBV7-9 to TRBJ2-3; 10 bases map to TRBD2. This TCR was sampled from a man aged 35 to 55 with Graves disease. The CDR3 DNA follows: TGTGCCAGCAGCGTTAGCGGGAGGCGGGGAGATACGCAGTATTTT. Translation: CASSVSGRRGDTQYF.